The entry that follows covers one T cell receptor (beta chain) sequence. This sample stems from a study of CD8+ T cells in alopecia areata. Reverse transcription of extracted RNA yielded cDNA, which provided the sequencing template. The protocol was immunoSEQ multiplex PCR, while the TCRdb copy is restricted to in-frame clones and leaves out a portion. The sample includes 110,000 or so clones, around 64% seen only once; the top ten take about 3%. Researchers picked out CD4+ and CD8+ T cells from PBMCs by sorting. The CDR3 totals 14 residues. CDR1 and CDR2 from the germline V gene are GTSNPN and SVGIG (reference sequence). Between the trimmed V and J ends, which lost 3 bases and 1 base, there was a span of 12 bases.

Sequences were obtained from CD4+ T cells sorted from blood. The source is a human donor in good health. The chain employs TRBV30 and TRBJ1-1; perhaps TRBD1 as D (6 bases). For the CDR3, the DNA is TGTGCCTGGAGGGGGGACACCCGGAACACTGAAGCTTTCTTT. It is translated as CAWRGDTRNTEAFF.